The 25 T cell receptor beta chains presented below share a single source sample, sequenced in a study of beta chain features in type 1 diabetes. Findings of the study overall: In every one of the four CD4+ subsets, TCRB CDR3s were moderately but significantly shorter in Type 1 diabetes patients.

Antigens for these TCRs are unknown. Reverse transcribing all isolated RNA meant expressed TCRB transcripts were sequenced. Method: immunoSEQ multiplex PCR; TCRdb's copy keeps in-frame clones and lacks some. The repertoire holds hundreds of thousands of clones, with around 16% as singletons. Sequencing was done on a sample of naive CD4+ T cells from blood. These receptor sequences come from a man in his late teens or twenties with type 1 diabetes.

The V and J genes are TRBV5-6 and TRBJ2-3; 12 bases agree with TRBD2. After removal of 3 bases from V and 6 bases from J, the junction contained 5 bases not matched to a gene. Germline V CDR1 and CDR2: SGHDT, YYEEEE. The CDR3 contains 15 residues. The CDR3 region is CASSSSGGAGDTQYF. CDR3 coding DNA: TGTGCCAGCAGCTCTAGCGGGGGGGCCGGGGATACGCAGTATTTT.

This clone was counted only a few times. J is TRBJ2-7 and V is TRBV7-2, with a possible D match to TRBD2 (6 bases). Trimming stripped 1 base from V and 2 bases from J, with 9 bases between. CDR1 SGHTA and CDR2 FQGNSA come from the germline V gene. The CDR3 loop spans 14 amino acids. The CDR3 region has the DNA TGTGCCAGCAGCTTAGGGAGGGGACCCTACGAGCAGTACTTC. This translates into CASSLGRGPYEQYF.

In its sample, this clone was seen a few times. The chain uses TRBV10-3 and TRBJ2-5; tentatively, D is TRBD1 (6 bases). Germline values: CDR1 ENHRY, CDR2 SYGVKD. Trimming removed 9 bases from V and 1 base from J, with 6 bases in between. This CDR3 spans 11 amino acids. CDR3 bases: TGTGCCATGGGGGCCCAAGAGACCCAGTACTTC. It specifies CAMGAQETQYF.

The genes are TRBV9 and TRBJ2-3; 8 bases are a match to TRBD1. The CDR3 is 13 amino acids. The germline V gene has CDR1 SGDLS and CDR2 YYNGEE. The junction had 1 base not matched to a gene; V was cut back by 3 bases and J by 4 bases. In DNA form, the CDR3 reads TGTGCCAGCAGCGCACAGGGGGCAGATACGCAGTATTTT. This translates into CASSAQGADTQYF.

The chain couples TRBV28 to TRBJ2-5, with 8 nucleotides matching TRBD2. This CDR3 has 16 amino acids. V shed 6 bases, J shed 1 base, and the junction held 10 bases outside the gene matches. Germline V CDR1 and CDR2: MDHEN, SYDVKM. The CDR3 region has the DNA TGTGCCAGCAGGAATGTATTAGCGGGACCCCAAGAGACCCAGTACTTC. Amino acid sequence: CASRNVLAGPQETQYF.

This clone was detected only a few times. This chain links TRBV5-1 with TRBJ2-3, with 8 bases fitting TRBD1. This CDR3 contains 15 residues. J lost 2 bases, V lost 4 bases, and 6 bases had no gene match. CDR1 and CDR2 from the germline V gene are SGHRS and YFSETQ. This CDR3 is CASSPQGAHTDTQYF. Written as DNA, the CDR3 is TGCGCCAGCAGCCCGCAGGGGGCTCACACAGATACGCAGTATTTT.

J is TRBJ2-5 and V is TRBV28; D not certain. CDR1 is MDHEN and CDR2 is SYDVKM in the germline V gene. The germline V and J ends were trimmed by 3 bases and 2 bases, with 7 bases remaining between them. The CDR3 loop spans 13 amino acids. CDR3 bases: TGTGCCAGCAGTTTTGCGGTACAAGAGACCCAGTACTTC. Translation: CASSFAVQETQYF.

This sequence joins TRBV4-1 and TRBJ2-1, with a possible D match to TRBD1 (5 bases). The CDR3 is 19 amino acids. The germline V and J ends were trimmed by 0 bases and 0 bases, with 18 bases remaining between them. Looked up from germline, CDR1 is MGHRA and CDR2 is YSYEKL. In DNA form, the CDR3 reads TGCGCCAGCAGCCAAGATAGGGGCGGCGGCTACTTCTCCTACAATGAGCAGTTCTTC. The encoded protein is CASSQDRGGGYFSYNEQFF.

J is TRBJ1-1 and V is TRBV7-9; 7 bases fit TRBD1. The CDR3 is made up of 15 amino acids. V shed 0 bases, J shed 8 bases, and the junction held 9 bases outside the gene matches. Germline CDR1 reads SEHNR; CDR2 reads FQNEAQ (reference sequence). The CDR3 coding sequence is TGTGCCAGCAGCTTAGCTAGCTGGCCCAGGGGGGAAGCTTTCTTT. This gives the protein CASSLASWPRGEAFF.

This clone was recorded a few times. The chain recombines TRBV29-1 with TRBJ2-5; 7 positions match TRBD2. CDR3 length: 13 residues. From germline, CDR1 is SQVTM and CDR2 ANQGSEA. V lost 8 bases to trimming and J lost 4 bases; unmatched junction nucleotides: 10. Written as DNA, the CDR3 is TGCAGCATTGGGGGGGGAAGAGGAGAGACCCAGTACTTC. Protein: CSIGGGRGETQYF.

The chain links TRBV4-1 to TRBJ2-6; perhaps TRBD1 as D (5 bases). The germline gives CDR1 MGHRA, CDR2 YSYEKL. This CDR3 has 19 residues. V was shortened by 5 bases and J by 0 bases, with 20 bases between the two germline ends. For the CDR3, the DNA is TGCGCCAGCAGCGGGCGGATGACAGCGAAGGGCTCTGGGGCCAACGTCCTGACTTTC. Translated: CASSGRMTAKGSGANVLTF.

The rearrangement joins TRBV7-2 to TRBJ1-5, with D uncertain. The germline V gene has CDR1 SGHTA and CDR2 FQGNSA. The CDR3 length is 14 residues. The V end lost 5 bases, the J end lost 3 bases, and 11 bases lay between the germline ends. CDR3 bases: TGTGCCAGCAGCCACTCAGGCGCCAATCAGCCCCAGCATTTT. Its protein product is CASSHSGANQPQHF. The variable domain in full, with the rest retrieved from reference TRBV7-2 and TRBJ1-5, is GAGVSQSPSNKVTEKGKDVELRCDPISGHTALYWYRQSLGQGLEFLIYFQGNSAPDKSGLPSDRFSAERTGGSVSTLTIQRTQQEDSAVYLCASSHSGANQPQHFGDGTRLSIL.

V and J are TRBV5-4 and TRBJ2-5; 14 nucleotides line up with TRBD2. Per germline, CDR1 SGHNT and CDR2 YYREEE (reference sequence). The junction had 6 bases not matched to a gene; V was cut back by 3 bases and J by 5 bases. The CDR3 length is 16 residues. CDR3 sequence: CASSSPTSGRGETQYF. CDR3 bases: TGTGCCAGCAGCTCCCCGACTAGCGGGAGGGGCGAGACCCAGTACTTC.

The V and J genes are TRBV27 and TRBJ2-1; 7 nucleotides match TRBD1. This CDR3 is built from 14 residues. After removal of 5 bases from V and 8 bases from J, the junction contained 9 bases not matched to a gene. From germline, CDR1 is MNHEY and CDR2 SMNVEV (reference sequence). CDR3 sequence reads: CASSPRTGWDEQFF. As DNA, the CDR3 is TGTGCCAGCAGTCCCCGGACAGGTTGGGATGAGCAGTTCTTC.

This clone appeared a few times. This chain uses TRBV30 with TRBJ1-3, with no clear D. The CDR3 length is 12 residues. V was clipped by 5 bases and J by 7 bases, with 12 bases between them. CDR1 GTSNPN and CDR2 SVGIG come from the germline V gene (reference sequence). The DNA for the CDR3 is TGTGCCTGGGCCCCCCGCGCCAACACCATATATTTT. Protein: CAWAPRANTIYF. The full variable domain, its missing parts supplied by reference TRBV30 and TRBJ1-3, is SQTIHQWPATLVQPVGSPLSLECTVEGTSNPNLYWYRQAAGRGLQLLFYSVGIGQISSEVPQNLSASRPQDRQFILSSKKLLLSDSGFYLCAWAPRANTIYFGEGSWLTVV.

The table lists this clone with a few counts. The V call is TRBV11-2, the J call TRBJ2-5; 8 nucleotides agree with TRBD2. This CDR3 is 14 amino acids long. Germline assignment: CDR1 SGHAT and CDR2 FQNNGV. V lost 4 bases and J lost 1; bases outside the gene matches: 2. CDR3 protein: CASSSRGGQETQYF. The CDR3 region has the DNA TGTGCCAGCAGCTCCCGGGGGGGCCAAGAGACCCAGTACTTC.

This clone has just a few counts. This chain links TRBV10-3 with TRBJ1-2; a weak D match, TRBD1 (5 bases). This CDR3 is 16 amino acids long. Between the trimmed V and J ends, which lost 2 bases and 2 bases, there was a span of 15 bases. Germline assignment: CDR1 ENHRY and CDR2 SYGVKD. CDR3 nucleotides: TGTGCCATCAGTGAGGCTGGGACTAGGGAGAACTATGGCTACACCTTC. This codes for CAISEAGTRENYGYTF.

V usage is TRBV19 and J usage is TRBJ1-1; 8 bases fit TRBD1. From germline, CDR1 is LNHDA and CDR2 SQIVND (reference sequence). The CDR3 has 13 amino acids. V gave up 6 bases and J gave up 7 bases; unmatched junction bases: 7. The CDR3 coding sequence is TGTGCCAGTAGGGAACAGGGGGTAGGTGAAGCTTTCTTT. Its protein is CASREQGVGEAFF.

The chain links TRBV28 to TRBJ2-5, with D perhaps matching TRBD1 (5 bases). Trimming took off 4 bases at V and 0 bases at J, with 12 bases between the two ends. The germline V gene encodes CDR1 MDHEN and CDR2 SYDVKM. CDR3 length: 15 residues. The CDR3 loop is CASSSAGFNQETQYF. CDR3 nucleotide sequence: TGTGCCAGCAGTTCAGCAGGGTTTAACCAAGAGACCCAGTACTTC.

The chain employs TRBV2 and TRBJ2-5; TRBD2 aligns across 9 bases. The CDR3 is 15 amino acids. Germline loops: CDR1 SNHLY, CDR2 FYNNEI. With V trimmed by 0 bases and J by 3 bases, 2 bases remained unmatched. The CDR3 is CASSEALAGEETQYF. CDR3 nucleotide sequence: TGTGCCAGCAGTGAAGCTTTAGCGGGAGAAGAGACCCAGTACTTC.

The sample holds a few counts of this clone. The chain couples TRBV9 to TRBJ2-3; 7 bases agree with TRBD1. V shed 0 bases and J 4 bases; nucleotides not matched to a gene: 8. The CDR3 spans 16 residues. The germline V gene encodes CDR1 SGDLS and CDR2 YYNGEE. CDR3: CASSVGQGRYADTQYF. The CDR3, as DNA: TGTGCCAGCAGCGTAGGACAGGGAAGATACGCAGATACGCAGTATTTT. The full variable domain, its missing parts supplied by reference TRBV9 and TRBJ2-3, is DSGVTQTPKHLITATGQRVTLRCSPRSGDLSVYWYQQSLDQGLQFLIQYYNGEERAKGNILERFSAQQFPDLHSELNLSSLELGDSALYFCASSVGQGRYADTQYFGPGTRLTVL.

The CDR3 bases are TGCGCCAGCAGCTTGGACAGGGGAAGAGAGACCCAGTACTTC. Protein: CASSLDRGRETQYF. This chain links TRBV5-1 with TRBJ2-5; TRBD1 agrees at 7 bases. Germline-derived CDR1 and CDR2 are SGHRS and YFSETQ. Trimming removed 0 bases from V and 4 bases from J; junction bases left unmatched: 3. This CDR3 is built from 14 residues.

This clone was seen only a few times. The chain couples TRBV5-1 to TRBJ1-4; the match to TRBD1 covers 8 bases. Looked up from germline, CDR1 is SGHRS and CDR2 is YFSETQ. V shed 4 bases and J 7 bases; nucleotides not matched to a gene: 3. The CDR3 extends over 13 amino acids. DNA for the CDR3: TGCGCCAGCAGCCTCGGACAGGGTGAAAAACTGTTTTTT. Its protein is CASSLGQGEKLFF. The full variable domain, completed using reference TRBV5-1 and TRBJ1-4, is KAGVTQTPRYLIKTRGQQVTLSCSPISGHRSVSWYQQTPGQGLQFLFEYFSETQRNKGNFPGRFSGRQFSNSRSEMNVSTLELGDSALYLCASSLGQGEKLFFGSGTQLSVL.

The J gene is TRBJ1-5, the V gene TRBV21-1. TRBV21-1 is a pseudogene locus. There are 15 residues in the CDR3. The CDR3 here is CASSKVARRGEPQHF. The DNA for the CDR3 is TGTGCCAGCAGCAAAGTGGCTCGACGGGGAGAACCCCAGCATTTT.

V gene TRBV19 combines with J gene TRBJ2-7, with 7 positions matching TRBD1. The germline V gene encodes CDR1 LNHDA and CDR2 SQIVND (reference sequence). V dropped 4 bases and J dropped 0; count of bases not matched to a gene: 6. The CDR3 totals 15 residues. DNA of the CDR3: TGTGCCAGTAGTACCTCGGGACAGCTCTCCTACGAGCAGTACTTC. Its protein is CASSTSGQLSYEQYF.